What follows are 27 T cell receptor beta chains derived from one specimen sequenced in a study of cytomegalovirus exposure and HLA in healthy donors. The assay was immunoSEQ multiplex PCR, and TCRdb's table has in-frame clones only and misses some. The sample yields approximately 59,000 clones, almost 95% seen once. What was sequenced was PBMCs. All receptors come from a man aged 18-30 years in good health and CMV-seropositive.

This clone was seen only once. The chain couples TRBV5-8 to TRBJ2-5, with D maybe TRBD1 (6 bases). The CDR3 extends over 13 amino acids. Trimming left V 0 bases short and J 8 bases short, with 11 bases between. The V gene's germline CDR1 is SGHTS and CDR2 YDEGEE. The CDR3 reads CASSLDREGTQYF. CDR3 coding DNA: TGTGCCAGCAGCTTGGACAGGGAAGGCACCCAGTACTTC.

The chain couples TRBV4-2 to TRBJ2-5; D perhaps matches TRBD2 (5 bases). CDR1 is LGHNA and CDR2 is YNFKEQ in the germline V gene. Trimming left V 0 bases short and J 5 bases short, with 7 bases between. CDR3 length equals 13 residues. The CDR3 loop is CASSQDRGETQYF. In DNA form, the CDR3 reads TGTGCCAGCAGCCAAGATCGGGGTGAGACCCAGTACTTC.

This clone turned up a few times. DNA of the CDR3: TGCGCCAGCAGCCTACGGGAACAGGGCGGTACTGAAGCTTTCTTT. Translation gives CASSLREQGGTEAFF. V is TRBV4-1 and J is TRBJ1-1; perhaps TRBD1 as D (6 bases). Between the trimmed V and J ends, which lost 4 bases and 5 bases, there was a span of 17 bases. Germline V gene sequence: CDR1 MGHRA, CDR2 YSYEKL. The CDR3 is 15 amino acids.

This clone showed up just a few times. The V call is TRBV28, the J call TRBJ1-5; the D gene is possibly TRBD1 (5 bases). Between the trimmed V and J ends, which lost 6 bases and 2 bases, there was a span of 17 bases. The CDR3 loop spans 16 amino acids. Germline V lookup: CDR1 MDHEN, CDR2 SYDVKM. CDR3 sequence reads: CASSPGGTRGNQPQHF. CDR3 sequence (DNA): TGTGCCAGCAGCCCCGGGGGGACGAGAGGCAATCAGCCCCAGCATTTT.

This chain links TRBV7-3 with TRBJ2-3; D possibly corresponds to TRBD2 (6 bases). CDR1 is SGHTA, CDR2 FQGTGA, per germline. The CDR3 totals 16 residues. Trimming removed 5 bases from V and 1 base from J, with 16 bases in between. The CDR3 reads CASSRGVQEGTDTQYF. CDR3 nucleotide sequence: TGTGCCAGCAGCCGCGGGGTCCAGGAGGGCACAGATACGCAGTATTTT.

The chain is built from TRBV6-1 and TRBJ1-1; D might be TRBD1 (6 bases). The germline CDR1 and CDR2 sequences are MNHNS and SASEGT. The CDR3 runs to 15 residues. V was trimmed by 5 bases and J by 0 bases, leaving 13 bases between them. CDR3 region: CASSPRTVMNTEAFF. The CDR3 DNA follows: TGTGCCAGCAGTCCGCGGACAGTTATGAACACTGAAGCTTTCTTT.

J is TRBJ1-5 and V is TRBV5-6, with D possibly being TRBD1 (5 bases). Germline V gene sequence: CDR1 SGHDT, CDR2 YYEEEE. The CDR3 consists of 13 residues. V dropped 2 bases and J dropped 2 bases, with 5 bases sitting between them. CDR3 nucleotide sequence: TGTGCCAGCAGCTTACAGGGCAATCAGCCCCAGCATTTT. Translating gives CASSLQGNQPQHF. Variable domain in full (rest from reference TRBV5-6 and TRBJ1-5): DAGVTQSPTHLIKTRGQQVTLRCSPKSGHDTVSWYQQALGQGPQFIFQYYEEEERQRGNFPDRFSGHQFPNYSSELNVNALLLGDSALYLCASSLQGNQPQHFGDGTRLSIL.

The chain combines TRBV18 with TRBJ2-7, with TRBD1 matching over 9 bases. This CDR3 has 14 amino acids. Germline values: CDR1 KGHSH, CDR2 LQKENI. The J segment lost 2 bases and the V segment lost 3 bases, leaving 2 bases of the junction unmatched. This chain's CDR3 is CASSPRDRAYEQYF. The CDR3 nucleotides are TGTGCCAGCTCACCCCGGGACAGGGCCTACGAGCAGTACTTC. The entire variable domain, with the rest obtained from reference TRBV18 and TRBJ2-7, is as follows: NAGVMQNPRHLVRRRGQEARLRCSPMKGHSHVYWYRQLPEEGLKFMVYLQKENIIDESGMPKERFSAEFPKEGPSILRIQQVVRGDSAAYFCASSPRDRAYEQYFGPGTRLTVT.

A word on this clone: The sample contains more than one DNA sequence encoding this CDR3. This chain uses TRBV29-1 with TRBJ1-5, with D uncertain. The CDR3 consists of 12 residues. The germline V gene encodes CDR1 SQVTM and CDR2 ANQGSEA. The ends were cut back, 6 bases at V and 2 bases at J, with 8 bases in the middle. CDR3 sequence: CSVGEGNQPQHF. CDR3 DNA: TGCAGCGTCGGGGAAGGCAATCAGCCCCAGCATTTT.

The V and J genes are TRBV18 and TRBJ1-1; D remains unclear. The CDR3 contains 13 residues. CDR1 and CDR2 (germline): KGHSH, LQKENI. V lost 3 bases and J 2 bases, leaving 7 bases between the germline ends. The CDR3 here is CASSPPFNTEAFF. DNA of the CDR3: TGTGCCAGCTCACCCCCCTTCAACACTGAAGCTTTCTTT.

The chain has TRBV2 and TRBJ1-1; TRBD1 matches at 9 bases. Trimming took 5 bases from V and 1 from J; bases not matched to a gene: 2. Germline values: CDR1 SNHLY, CDR2 FYNNEI. The CDR3 has 14 residues. The CDR3 sequence: CASSYRGQNTEAFF. The CDR3 DNA reads as TGTGCCAGCAGTTACAGGGGGCAGAACACTGAAGCTTTCTTT.

This clone was seen once. The chain links TRBV28 to TRBJ2-5, with 10 nucleotides matching TRBD2. Losses at the gene ends were 5 bases for V and 7 bases for J; bases not matched to a gene: 7. Germline V CDR1 and CDR2: MDHEN, SYDVKM. There are 14 residues in the CDR3. This CDR3 reads CASSQLAGRPTQYF. Here the CDR3 DNA reads TGTGCCAGCAGTCAACTAGCGGGGCGTCCGACCCAGTACTTC.

The chain joins TRBV14 to TRBJ2-1; 15 bases fit TRBD2. After removal of 4 bases from V and 7 bases from J, the junction contained 8 bases not matched to a gene. CDR1 and CDR2 (germline): SGHDN, FVKESK. CDR3 length: 17 amino acids. The CDR3 DNA is TGTGCCAGCAGCCTCACACAAGGACTAGCGGGAGGGAATGAGCAGTTCTTC. Translating gives CASSLTQGLAGGNEQFF.

The genes are TRBV27 and TRBJ2-7; weak D call: TRBD1 (6 bases). The CDR3 loop spans 15 amino acids. Trimming shortened V by 6 bases and J by 5 bases, and 20 bases separated the two germline ends. Germline CDR1 MNHEY, CDR2 SMNVEV (reference sequence). The CDR3 loop is CASSISGSGAHEQYF. CDR3 nucleotides: TGTGCCAGCAGCATTTCCGGCTCAGGGGCCCACGAGCAGTACTTC.

The rearrangement joins TRBV23-1 to TRBJ2-5; D possibly corresponds to TRBD1 (6 bases). TRBV23-1 is placed among ORFs of uncertain function. V gave up 2 bases and J gave up 5 bases, with 12 bases separating them. The CDR3 is made up of 14 amino acids. The CDR3: CASSQPQGPETQYF. Here the CDR3 DNA reads TGCGCCAGCAGTCAACCCCAGGGGCCGGAGACCCAGTACTTC.

This chain connects TRBV28 to TRBJ1-5; D possibly corresponds to TRBD1 (5 bases). V gave up 5 bases and J gave up 0 bases, with 20 bases separating them. The germline V gene encodes CDR1 MDHEN and CDR2 SYDVKM. This CDR3 is 18 amino acids long. The chain's CDR3 is CASSPPPRQSDSNQPQHF. Here the CDR3 DNA reads TGTGCCAGCAGTCCCCCCCCGCGACAGTCCGATAGCAATCAGCCCCAGCATTTT.

The table lists this clone with a count of one. This chain links TRBV7-3 with TRBJ2-1, with a possible D match to TRBD1 (6 bases). V was shortened by 1 base and J by 0 bases, with 7 bases between the two germline ends. Per germline, CDR1 SGHTA and CDR2 FQGTGA. The CDR3 sequence is 15 residues long. DNA of the CDR3: TGTGCCAGCAGCTTAATAGGGGGCTCCTACAATGAGCAGTTCTTC. This translates into CASSLIGGSYNEQFF.

This clone was picked up a small number of times. The CDR3 nucleotides are TGTGCCAGTAGTTCGTCCAGGGGGCGCGAGCAGTACTTC. It translates to CASSSSRGREQYF. The genes are TRBV19 and TRBJ2-7; 8 positions match TRBD1. Germline V gene data show CDR1 as LNHDA and CDR2 as SQIVND (reference sequence). V trimming: 5 bases; J trimming: 6 bases; junction bases outside the gene matches: 6. The CDR3 spans 13 residues.

The chain recombines TRBV2 with TRBJ1-5, with TRBD1 matching over 11 bases. The V and J ends lost 4 bases and 4 bases, in that order; junction bases with no gene match: 6. This CDR3 has 16 amino acids. Germline CDR1 is SNHLY and CDR2 is FYNNEI. In DNA, the CDR3 is TGTGCCAGCAGTGCCCGGACAGGGGGCGGGAATCAGCCCCAGCATTTT. Translated: CASSARTGGGNQPQHF. Variable domain in full (rest from reference TRBV2 and TRBJ1-5): EPEVTQTPSHQVTQMGQEVILRCVPISNHLYFYWYRQILGQKVEFLVSFYNNEISEKSEIFDDQFSVERPDGSNFTLKIRSTKLEDSAMYFCASSARTGGGNQPQHFGDGTRLSIL.

The rearrangement links TRBV9 to TRBJ2-2; 10 nucleotides line up with TRBD2. The V gene end was trimmed by 0 bases and the J gene end by 8 bases; junction bases not matched to a gene: 1. Germline V gene data show CDR1 as SGDLS and CDR2 as YYNGEE. The CDR3 contains 14 residues. The CDR3: CASSVELAGGELFF. The CDR3, as DNA: TGTGCCAGCAGCGTAGAACTAGCGGGAGGGGAGCTGTTTTTT.

The V and J genes are TRBV2 and TRBJ1-3, with TRBD1 identical over 8 bases. There are 16 residues in the CDR3. Trimming cost V 7 bases and J 0 bases; bases outside gene matches: 8. Looked up from germline, CDR1 is SNHLY and CDR2 is FYNNEI. In DNA, the CDR3 is TGTGCCAGCACCCGACAGGGGCCCTTCTCTGGAAACACCATATATTTT. This gives the protein CASTRQGPFSGNTIYF.

This clone came up once. The chain has TRBV5-1 and TRBJ2-1; TRBD2 agrees at 14 bases. The CDR3 contains 15 residues. In germline, CDR1 is SGHRS, CDR2 YFSETQ. With 3 bases clipped from V and 8 bases from J, the junction kept 4 bases outside the gene matches. CDR3 residues: CASSSGTSGSYEQFF. The CDR3 DNA reads TGCGCCAGCAGCTCCGGGACTAGCGGGAGTTATGAGCAGTTCTTC.

The chain combines TRBV5-1 with TRBJ2-1; unclear D gene. CDR1 and CDR2 (germline): SGHRS, YFSETQ. Trimming removed 0 bases at V and 8 bases at J, with 12 bases between. CDR3 length equals 14 residues. CDR3 sequence: CASSLVLSVHEQFF. The CDR3 DNA follows: TGCGCCAGCAGCTTGGTTCTATCGGTGCATGAGCAGTTCTTC.

This sequence joins TRBV30 and TRBJ2-7, with 7 bases lining up with TRBD2. V trimming: 1 base; J trimming: 5 bases; junction bases outside the gene matches: 5. Looked up from germline, CDR1 is GTSNPN and CDR2 is SVGIG (reference sequence). The CDR3 contains 13 residues. The CDR3 sequence is CAWSASGVNEQYF. CDR3 coding DNA: TGTGCCTGGAGTGCCAGCGGGGTCAACGAGCAGTACTTC.

This clone appeared a single time. V gene TRBV28 combines with J gene TRBJ1-1; no clear D gene. The germline V gene encodes CDR1 MDHEN and CDR2 SYDVKM. The CDR3 spans 14 residues. V gave up 8 bases and J gave up 3 bases, with 16 bases separating them. CDR3 residues: CASALSGMDTEAFF. Here the CDR3 DNA reads TGTGCCAGCGCCCTTTCGGGAATGGACACTGAAGCTTTCTTT.

The rearrangement joins TRBV29-1 to TRBJ2-7, with D maybe TRBD1 (6 bases). V was cut by 7 bases and J by 1 base, with 14 bases left in between. Germline V lookup: CDR1 SQVTM, CDR2 ANQGSEA. CDR3 length: 13 amino acids. In DNA form, the CDR3 reads TGCAGCGCTCGTGGGGGCAAATCCTACGAGCAGTACTTC. Translated, it gives CSARGGKSYEQYF.

The table lists this clone with a few counts. This chain links TRBV5-1 with TRBJ2-2, with D unresolved. CDR1 and CDR2 (germline): SGHRS, YFSETQ. The CDR3 contains 14 residues. Between the trimmed V and J ends, which lost 1 base and 3 bases, there was a span of 7 bases. Written as DNA, the CDR3 is TGCGCCAGCAGCTTGATGAGCGACACCGGGGAGCTGTTTTTT. Translating it yields CASSLMSDTGELFF.